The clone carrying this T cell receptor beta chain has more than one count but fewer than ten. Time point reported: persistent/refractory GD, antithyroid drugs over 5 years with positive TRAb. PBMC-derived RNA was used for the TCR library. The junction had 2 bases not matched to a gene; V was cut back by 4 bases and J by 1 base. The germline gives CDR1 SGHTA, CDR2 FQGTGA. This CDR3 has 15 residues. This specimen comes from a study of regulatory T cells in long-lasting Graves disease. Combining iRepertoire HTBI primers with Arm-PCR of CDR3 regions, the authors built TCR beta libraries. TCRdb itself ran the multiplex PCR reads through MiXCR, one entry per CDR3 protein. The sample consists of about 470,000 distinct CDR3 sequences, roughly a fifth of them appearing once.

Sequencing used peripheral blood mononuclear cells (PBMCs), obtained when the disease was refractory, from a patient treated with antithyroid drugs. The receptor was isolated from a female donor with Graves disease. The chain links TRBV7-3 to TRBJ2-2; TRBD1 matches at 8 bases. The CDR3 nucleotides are TGTGCCAGCAGCTCCGGGACAGGGAACACCGGGGAGCTGTTTTTT. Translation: CASSSGTGNTGELFF.